The 21 T cell receptor beta chains listed next were all sequenced from one sample in a study of T-cell reconstitution after alpha-beta-depleted transplantation in children. The authors prepared the TCRbeta library with unique molecular identifiers. Each CDR3 protein gets one entry after TCRdb re-called the PCR reads with MiXCR. The sample yields hundreds of thousands of distinct CDR3 sequences, approximately 13% seen once. Sequencing was performed on PBMCs, mostly from graft donor cells, taken 360 days after TCRalphabeta/CD19-depleted stem cell transplant. All receptors derive from a male patient between 10 and 17 years old who had a stem cell transplant for acute myeloid leukemia, so the T cells may come from the graft donor.

The chain joins TRBV5-1 to TRBJ2-5, with 13 bases that match TRBD2. CDR3 length: 20 amino acids. The germline V gene encodes CDR1 SGHRS and CDR2 YFSETQ. V trimming: 0 bases; J trimming: 1 base; junction bases outside the gene matches: 12. The CDR3 sequence: CASSLEVPRLAGGFQETQYF. The CDR3, as DNA: TGCGCCAGCAGCTTGGAGGTTCCGAGACTAGCGGGAGGTTTCCAAGAGACCCAGTACTTC.

Only a few counts were recorded for this clonotype. The chain joins TRBV7-3 to TRBJ2-2; 11 nucleotides align to TRBD2. CDR1 is SGHTA, CDR2 FQGTGA, per germline. The CDR3 consists of 20 residues. Unmatched junction bases numbered 21, after V lost 5 bases and J lost 7 bases. The chain's CDR3 is CASSPAYAPTSGRFSGELFF. DNA of the CDR3: TGTGCCAGCAGCCCAGCTTACGCCCCCACTAGCGGGAGATTCAGCGGGGAGCTGTTTTTT.

This clonotype was seen at least ten times. This sequence joins TRBV10-3 and TRBJ2-7; a weak D match, TRBD1 (6 bases). From germline, CDR1 is ENHRY and CDR2 SYGVKD. This CDR3 is 17 amino acids long. Trimming pared 5 bases from V and 3 bases from J, leaving 23 bases between. CDR3 protein: CAISPGTLLASYYEQYF. As DNA, the CDR3 is TGTGCCATCAGTCCCGGGACACTCCTCGCCTCCTACTACGAGCAGTACTTC.

The chain links TRBV3-1 to TRBJ2-1; D ambiguous. CDR3 length equals 16 residues. V lost 1 base and J lost 6, with 16 bases in between. Per the germline V gene, CDR1 is LGHDT and CDR2 is YNNKEL (reference sequence). This CDR3 is CASSQGKLAVLNEQFF. The CDR3 DNA reads as TGTGCCAGCAGCCAAGGGAAGCTTGCGGTACTCAATGAGCAGTTCTTC.

This clonotype appeared a few times. The rearrangement links TRBV28 to TRBJ1-5, with TRBD1 identical over 7 bases. This CDR3 region has 17 residues. CDR1 is MDHEN and CDR2 is SYDVKM in the germline V gene. After removal of 4 bases from V and 0 bases from J, the junction contained 9 bases not matched to a gene. The CDR3 DNA reads TGTGCCAGCAGTTCCAAACCGGGACAGAGTAGCAATCAGCCCCAGCATTTT. Translation gives CASSSKPGQSSNQPQHF.

The genes are TRBV21-1 and TRBJ2-1; the table's D call, TRBD2, has no DNA check behind it. TRBV21-1 is deemed a pseudogene. The CDR3 is 16 residues long. As DNA, the CDR3 is TGTGCCAGCAGCGTGAATCCTAGCGGGAGTTCAGATGAGCAGTTCTTC. Protein product: CASSVNPSGSSDEQFF.

The chain couples TRBV7-8 to TRBJ2-3, with a tentative D call TRBD2 (5 bases). Germline CDR1 SGHVS, CDR2 FQNEAQ. This CDR3 comprises 18 residues. V shed 0 bases and J shed 0 bases, with 16 bases lying between them. CDR3 coding DNA: TGTGCCAGCAGCTTAGCGAGGGTGCCCATTGCGAGCACAGATACGCAGTATTTT. Its protein product is CASSLARVPIASTDTQYF.

This clonotype was detected only a few times. The rearrangement uses TRBV7-2 and TRBJ2-7, with TRBD2 identical over 12 bases. The CDR3 has 16 residues. Germline V CDR1 and CDR2: SGHTA, FQGNSA. The V gene end was trimmed by 6 bases and the J gene end by 2 bases; junction bases not matched to a gene: 8. CDR3 DNA: TGTGCCAGCAGTCGACTAGCGGGAGAGAAACCCTACGAGCAGTACTTC. Its translation is CASSRLAGEKPYEQYF. Full variable domain (outside the CDR3, taken from reference TRBV7-2 and TRBJ2-7): GAGVSQSPSNKVTEKGKDVELRCDPISGHTALYWYRQSLGQGLEFLIYFQGNSAPDKSGLPSDRFSAERTGGSVSTLTIQRTQQEDSAVYLCASSRLAGEKPYEQYFGPGTRLTVT.

The sample holds many counts of this clonotype. The genes are TRBV7-8 and TRBJ2-2; 9 bases match TRBD2. The germline V gene has CDR1 SGHVS and CDR2 FQNEAQ. This CDR3 contains 16 residues. With V trimmed by 0 bases and J by 6 bases, 5 bases remained unmatched. CDR3 sequence (DNA): TGTGCCAGCAGCTTAGCAAACTTAGCGGGAGCCGGGGAGCTGTTTTTT. Translation gives CASSLANLAGAGELFF.

The table lists this clonotype with a few counts. The rearrangement uses TRBV11-2 and TRBJ2-1; maybe TRBD1 (8 bases). The germline V gene encodes CDR1 SGHAT and CDR2 FQNNGV. Trimming removed 5 bases at V and 7 bases at J, with 36 bases between. The length of the CDR3 is 21 residues. The CDR3 DNA follows: TGTGCCAGCAGCGCCTTAGCGACCAGGGGGCGGCTCGGGGCGGGAGTTAATGAGCAGTTCTTC. It codes for CASSALATRGRLGAGVNEQFF.

This clonotype has a count of ten or more. The V call is TRBV15, the J call TRBJ2-1; D perhaps matches TRBD2 (6 bases). Looked up from germline, CDR1 is LNHNV and CDR2 is YYDKDF (reference sequence). Between the trimmed V and J ends, which lost 6 bases and 1 base, there was a span of 10 bases. The CDR3 loop spans 14 amino acids. CDR3 amino acids: CATSVRGSYNEQFF. The CDR3 coding sequence is TGTGCCACCAGTGTTCGGGGGTCCTACAATGAGCAGTTCTTC.

This clonotype was seen a few times. The chain employs TRBV4-3 and TRBJ2-7; the match to TRBD2 covers 9 bases. The junction had 14 bases not matched to a gene; V was cut back by 5 bases and J by 6 bases. Germline V gene sequence: CDR1 LGHNA, CDR2 YSLEER. This CDR3 is built from 16 residues. Here the CDR3 DNA reads TGCGCCAGCAGCGTGACTAGCGGACTCTCTCCCAGCGAGCAGTACTTC. Its protein is CASSVTSGLSPSEQYF.

The CDR3 region is CASSFFWSGELFF. Written as DNA, the CDR3 is TGTGCCAGCAGTTTTTTCTGGTCCGGGGAGCTGTTTTTT. The V gene is TRBV27, the J gene TRBJ2-2; D gene uncertain. V was cut by 3 bases and J by 6 bases, with 8 bases left in between. The CDR3 has 13 amino acids. In germline, CDR1 is MNHEY, CDR2 SMNVEV (reference sequence).

This clonotype was recorded many times. The rearrangement joins TRBV20-1 to TRBJ2-1; D possibly corresponds to TRBD2 (6 bases). CDR3 length: 15 amino acids. Germline CDR1 reads DFQATT; CDR2 reads SNEGSKA (reference sequence). The V end was cut by 3 bases, the J end by 4 bases, with 16 bases between. In nucleotides, the CDR3 is TGCAGTGCTAGCAAGGTGGGACTCCCGTACAATGAGCAGTTCTTC. This sequence encodes CSASKVGLPYNEQFF.

This clonotype came up many times. The chain carries TRBV7-2 and TRBJ1-1, with TRBD1 as a possible D gene (5 bases). The CDR3 is 15 amino acids. Germline CDR1 reads SGHTA; CDR2 reads FQGNSA. Trimming pared 1 base from V and 4 bases from J, leaving 13 bases between. CDR3: CASSLGVLGGTEAFF. The CDR3 nucleotides read TGTGCCAGCAGCTTAGGGGTCCTCGGGGGCACTGAAGCTTTCTTT.

This clonotype showed up many times. The chain links TRBV10-2 to TRBJ1-1; D is ambiguous. This CDR3 comprises 11 residues. With 6 bases removed from V and 7 bases from J, the gap between germline ends came to 9 bases. The germline V gene encodes CDR1 WSHSY and CDR2 SAAADI. The CDR3 DNA reads as TGCGCCAGCAGCAGGCTGGTTGAAGCTTTCTTT. Translated, it gives CASSRLVEAFF.

This chain links TRBV29-1 with TRBJ1-2; 9 nucleotides agree with TRBD1. Losses at the gene ends were 3 bases for V and 8 bases for J; bases not matched to a gene: 7. From germline, CDR1 is SQVTM and CDR2 ANQGSEA. This CDR3 has 13 amino acids. CDR3 nucleotides: TGCAGCGTTGACCCGTGGGACAGGGAAGGCTACACCTTC. Protein sequence: CSVDPWDREGYTF.

V usage is TRBV5-1 and J usage is TRBJ2-5; TRBD2 agrees at 9 bases. Per germline, CDR1 SGHRS and CDR2 YFSETQ. The CDR3 spans 16 residues. V shed 0 bases, J shed 8 bases, and the junction held 11 bases outside the gene matches. The CDR3 loop reads CASSLDGGLAAETQYF. The CDR3, as DNA: TGCGCCAGCAGCTTGGACGGGGGACTAGCAGCGGAAACCCAGTACTTC.

This clonotype came up many times. The chain employs TRBV4-3 and TRBJ2-3, with D perhaps TRBD1 (5 bases). The CDR3 length is 16 residues. V dropped 3 bases and J dropped 4 bases, with 17 bases sitting between them. The V gene's germline CDR1 is LGHNA and CDR2 YSLEER. The CDR3 protein is CASSQSLGQGADTQYF. The CDR3 DNA reads as TGCGCCAGCAGCCAGTCCTTGGGTCAGGGCGCAGATACGCAGTATTTT.

This clonotype was observed a handful of times. The rearrangement links TRBV7-3 to TRBJ2-3; D is ambiguous. Trimming shortened V by 2 bases and J by 4 bases, and 16 bases separated the two germline ends. Germline CDR1 SGHTA, CDR2 FQGTGA. This CDR3 spans 16 amino acids. The CDR3 loop reads CASSLRHSQYADTQYF. The CDR3 nucleotides are TGTGCCAGCAGCTTACGGCATAGTCAATACGCAGATACGCAGTATTTT.

This chain connects TRBV11-2 to TRBJ2-3, with TRBD2 matching 16 bases. There are 18 residues in the CDR3. Unmatched junction bases numbered 9, after V lost 5 bases and J lost 4 bases. Germline CDR1 and CDR2: SGHAT and FQNNGV. This chain's CDR3 is CASSRGLAGGPGADTQYF. In DNA form, the CDR3 reads TGTGCCAGCAGCCGGGGACTAGCGGGAGGGCCAGGGGCAGATACGCAGTATTTT.